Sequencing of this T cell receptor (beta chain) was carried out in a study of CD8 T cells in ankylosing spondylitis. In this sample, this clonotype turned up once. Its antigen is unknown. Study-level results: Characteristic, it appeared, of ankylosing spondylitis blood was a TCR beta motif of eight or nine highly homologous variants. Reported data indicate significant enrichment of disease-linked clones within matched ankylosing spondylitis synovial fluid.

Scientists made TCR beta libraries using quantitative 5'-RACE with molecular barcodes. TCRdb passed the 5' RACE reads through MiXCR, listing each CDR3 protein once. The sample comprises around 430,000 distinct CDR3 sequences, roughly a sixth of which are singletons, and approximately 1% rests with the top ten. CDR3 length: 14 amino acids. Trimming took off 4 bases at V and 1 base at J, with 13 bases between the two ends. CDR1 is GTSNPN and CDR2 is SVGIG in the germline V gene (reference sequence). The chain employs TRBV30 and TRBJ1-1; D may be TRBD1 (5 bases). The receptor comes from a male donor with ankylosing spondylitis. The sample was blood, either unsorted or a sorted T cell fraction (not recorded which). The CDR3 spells CAWKPSDRNTEAFF. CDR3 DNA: TGTGCCTGGAAGCCATCAGACAGGAACACTGAAGCTTTCTTT.